This T cell receptor (beta chain) was recorded in a study of Ad26.COV2.S vaccination and SARS-CoV-2 variants (dated by TCRdb to the early 2020s). Study-level background: Donors in the vaccine arm were drawn from COV1001, a multicentre, randomized, double-blind, placebo-controlled phase I-IIa trial testing Ad26.COV2.S in healthy adults. Blinding of investigators to trial group allocation was maintained during experiments and outcome assessment. TCRbeta repertoire sequencing served as the tool for gauging how specific and how broad the SARS-CoV-2-reactive T cell receptors were following Ad26.COV2.S vaccination. Ad26.COV2.S was administered intramuscularly at a dose of 5x10^10 or 1x10^11 viral particles, either as one shot or as two shots given 56 days apart. Trial participants were randomized into five groups of five, in which low-dose or high-dose Ad26.COV2.S was given once or twice, or placebo was given on both occasions. The TCR-sequenced set comprised around 30 samples: 19 Ad26.COV2.S vaccine recipients, 5 placebo recipients and 8 SARS-CoV-2 convalescent individuals.

The immunoSEQ Assay was used to sequence TCRbeta CDR3 regions. After extraction, genomic DNA underwent amplification by bias-controlled multiplex PCR, followed by high-throughput sequencing. As for the original processing: To quantify the absolute abundance of every unique TCRbeta CDR3 region, sequences were collapsed and filtered. T cell fraction was estimated by normalization of TCRbeta template counts to usable DNA, with usable DNA being measured through amplification of reference genes present in all nucleated cells. Repertoire TCRs were annotated as SARS-CoV-2-specific when V gene, CDR3 amino acid sequence and J gene were exactly matched to a known reactive TCR set. The reference SARS-CoV-2 TCR set was derived from MIRA and filtered for enrichment in COVID-19-positive ImmuneCODE repertoires, a step that removed public or cross-reactive TCRs. Drawing on the MIRA antigens, annotated TCRs were analysed further at the level of specific ORF or position within ORF. Breadth was defined as the number of annotated unique rearrangements divided by the total number of unique productive rearrangements, and depth was defined as the summed frequency of the annotated unique rearrangements. Two-sided Wilcoxon rank-sum tests were applied when comparing TCR breadth between groups. Drawn from immuneACCESS, this table holds only the in-frame rearrangements with V and J called that TCRdb kept. Clones are partly lost; checked studies trace under half to an unresolved V gene and leave the rest unexplained. For V, J and clone size, that table is used; D and trimming come from the DNA. The sample table shows some 340,000 clones, and around four fifths are seen once. Of the sample, roughly 2% falls within the top ten clones.

The intended sense of this specimen's treatment or condition label: roughly 19 received Ad26.COV2.S at low or high dose, single or two shots; about 5 received placebo; per-sample allocation not given. Repertoires of vaccine and placebo recipients were sequenced from samples taken on day 63 after the first injection. In Cohort 1b, roughly 26 adults aged 18-55 years were enrolled at a single site in Boston, USA, between 29 July and 7 August 2020. Ad26.COV2.S consisted of a replication-incompetent adenovirus type 26 vector by which a prefusion-stabilized SARS-CoV-2 spike protein from the original Wuhan strain was expressed. On the study overall, not on this receptor specifically: After vaccination, substantial breadth of spike-specific CD8+ and CD4+ T cell responses was reported. Compared with placebo recipients, Ad26.COV2.S recipients showed higher spike-specific TCR breadth (P = 0.0014). Vaccine and placebo recipients had similar non-spike TCR breadth, a finding consistent with the vaccine containing only spike. Comparing responses between vaccine doses or regimens was not something the study was powered to do. According to the authors, total T cell responses may have been underestimated by the TCR breadth and depth analyses.

Concerning this clone: The antigen this receptor binds is unknown. No much larger clone is present one base from it, and per-base qualities are unavailable.

The TCR was taken from a person between 18 and 59 years old who received the Ad26.COV2.S COVID-19 vaccine or a placebo. Specimen: peripheral blood, collected in a trial of Ad26.COV2.S vaccine versus placebo.

The DNA sequence follows: TGTGCCAGTAGTATAGATGGCGGCCGAGCGGCTTTCTTT. Translated, this is CASSIDGGRAAFF. Recombination connected TRBV19 to TRBJ1-1, with the D gene not clear enough to name. From the germline V gene (reference sequence), CDR1 is LNHDA and CDR2 is SQIVND. The CDR3 runs 13 residues from the cysteine to the phenylalanine. Only the CDR3 region is kept as DNA, spanning 39 bases read in frame from base 1. V is reduced by 0 bases and J by 11 bases, leaving a spacing of 13 bases between them.